The entry that follows covers one TCR beta chain sequence. The antigen remains undetermined. The data belong to a study of shared clonotypes between healthy human individuals. Overall study findings and caveats: Genetic and exposure-history diversity was limited by the small donor number.

Assay runs were performed at deep level. Every subset had its genomic DNA shared out evenly among several immunoSEQ plates. Assay: immunoSEQ multiplex PCR; the TCRdb copy retains only in-frame clones and omits some. The profile shows about 1.1 million clones, approximately 75% of them singletons. This receptor was identified in a man between 18 and 35 years old in good health. Some clones in this sample may be carry-over from other donors' samples. Material: memory CD4+ T cells from PBMCs. Sample subset: CD45RA-negative fraction.

The CDR3 sequence is CASSEGRSYEQYF. CDR3 coding DNA: TGCGCCAGCAGTGAGGGCCGGTCCTACGAGCAGTACTTC. The chain has TRBV10-1 and TRBJ2-7; D remains unclear. CDR3 size: 13 residues. Looked up from germline, CDR1 is WNHNN and CDR2 is SYGVQD (reference sequence). V was pared by 2 bases and J by 1 base, with 6 bases between.